This TCR beta chain comes out of a study of cytomegalovirus exposure and HLA in healthy donors. Whole-study findings and limits: In a later analysis, TCR beta V- and J-gene trimming was associated with a missense DCLRE1C variant. Cytomegalovirus-associated status was assigned to more than 150 TCR beta chains. Reports showed the classifier diagnosing cytomegalovirus status with high specificity and sensitivity.

The PCR employed 60 Vbeta primers together with 13 Jbeta primers. The table came from immunoSEQ multiplex PCR; TCRdb's copy has only in-frame clones and leaves some out. The table includes under 150,000 clones, 77% detected once. J was trimmed by 5 bases and V by 1 base; bases with no gene match: 7. Germline V lookup: CDR1 SGHTA, CDR2 FQGNSA. The CDR3 length is 15 residues. Comments on this clone: Its antigen is unidentified.

The V and J genes are TRBV7-2 and TRBJ1-2, with TRBD1 matching 7 bases. The clonotype comes from a woman aged 40 to 49 in good health and CMV-seronegative. Source material: PBMCs. CDR3 loop: CASSLGDGTVYGYTF. The CDR3 DNA sequence: TGTGCCAGCAGCTTAGGTGACGGGACAGTATATGGCTACACCTTC.